This note documents a single T cell receptor (beta chain) sequence. This clone was seen once. Its antigen is unknown. No per-base quality is available; no much larger clone lies one base away. The sample holds other DNA sequences that translate to the same CDR3. V was cut back by 4 bases and J by 1 base, leaving a gap of 8 bases between them. The CDR3 numbers 14 residues from cysteine through phenylalanine. Just the 42-base CDR3 DNA is kept, in frame starting at base 1. The germline V gene supplies CDR1 MNHEY and CDR2 SVGEGT. What the time point label conveys for this sample: baseline before first vaccination. Samples from vaccinated people were obtained from the UK trials COV001 and COV002, which included a single-blind randomized controlled phase 2/3 trial of AZD1222 (ChAdOx1 nCoV-19) in healthy adults. For TCRbeta chain sequencing, PBMC samples from trial participants were taken at day 0 and at day 28 after the second dose.

These data belong to a study of T cell responses to AZD1222 COVID-19 vaccine (dated by TCRdb to the early 2020s). At the level of the whole study: AZD1222 recipients given second doses at about 4 weeks or at about 12 weeks were pooled, since spike-specific TCR depth and breadth were not found to differ between the two schedules. A total of approximately 230 trial participants underwent TCR sequencing, of whom about 210 received two doses of AZD1222 and some 25 received two doses of the MenACWY control vaccine. Trial participants were enrolled by age into subgroups of 18-55, 56-69 and 70-plus years, and approximately 150, 30 and 60 TCR-sequenced participants, respectively, were included in these subgroups.

The full study reports these points: Participants were mostly white British and included more females than males, and it was suggested by the authors that clonal diversity may have been underestimated. Conclusions about previously exposed vaccinees are limited, since just five or six AZD1222 recipients were seropositive for SARS-CoV-2 at baseline. Reportedly, almost half of the unique spike-specific TCRs recognized epitopes lying outside the regions that are mutated in the B.1.351 and B.1.1.7 variants. The 56-69-year group was small, and its depth increase did not reach significance, likely because of low power. The whole spike protein was spanned by vaccine-associated CD4 TCRs, and dominant responses were seen in regions 160-218 and 743-854. Because no samples from the day 14 peak response were available, repertoires could be characterized only after the peak T cell response. After two AZD1222 doses, both the breadth and the depth of spike-specific TCRs were significantly higher than at day 0 and than in MenACWY recipients.

The CDR3 regions of human TCRbeta chains were analyzed by immunosequencing. Concerning the study's data processing: Repertoire TCRs were matched against a reference library of SARS-CoV-2-specific TCRs generated with the MIRA antigen-specificity platform. Breadth was defined as the fraction of unique TCRs that were SARS-CoV-2-associated, and depth was defined as the fraction of total T cells that were SARS-CoV-2-associated. Using the MIRA data, every spike-specific TCR was mapped to the spike region that the TCR reacted to and assigned to either a CD4 or a CD8 class. Log10-transformed breadth and depth values were compared by one-way ANOVA with Sidak's multiple comparisons tests. TCRdb holds this immuneACCESS table with in-frame rearrangements only. Some clones are missing; in checked studies, unresolved V genes explain under half, and the rest has no known cause. V and J calls and clone size are copied from that table; D and trimming were computed from the DNA. The sample table shows 75,000 to 100,000 clones, and 85% to 90% are seen once. Together, the top ten hold 26% of the sample.

This sequence originates from an adult in good health. The sequences come from peripheral blood, collected on day 0 of AZD1222 vaccination. The chain employs TRBV6-2 or TRBV6-3 and TRBJ2-1; the D segment could be TRBD1, given 6 matching bases. The DNA sequence is as follows: TGTGCCAGCAGTTCCAGGGGATCCTACAATGAGCAGTTCTTC. Translated, it reads CASSSRGSYNEQFF.